These T cell receptor beta chains were read from a single sample in a study of T cell responses to AZD1222 COVID-19 vaccine. The method was immunoSEQ multiplex PCR; TCRdb's version includes in-frame clones alone and lacks a portion of them. The sample contains 130,000 or so clones, about 93% of which appear only once. Source: peripheral blood, taken 28 days after the second dose of the MenACWY control vaccine. These receptors originate from an adult who received the MenACWY meningococcal vaccine as a control. Each CDR3 is given with its conserved first and last residue.

CDR3 protein	V gene
CASSNDNAGLRVEQFF	TRBV19
CASSQETGTRYGYTF	TRBV4-3
CASSYPASQFLF	TRBV6-2/TRBV6-3
CATSDTRTGGDGYTF	TRBV24-1
CASSRTGVAEKLFF	TRBV19
CASSIGTRILETQYF	TRBV19
CASSQDRQGNTGELFF	TRBV4-3
CASSVFSQTGSAEQFF	TRBV9
CASSPLEGPSSYEQYF	TRBV7-9
CASSLAGGGSYEQFF	TRBV7-9
CASKGRTATDTQYF	TRBV23-1
CSAKRLAQETQYF	TRBV29-1
CASSSKQRGQLYNEQFF	TRBV7-9
CASRSGTGGRSPLHF	TRBV19
CASSIKGLAGYTGELFF	TRBV19
CASSLSTRTSSYEQYF	TRBV5-4
CASSLGGGADEQYF	TRBV7-2
CASSYSGFTGELFF	TRBV6-5
CASSAQPGANTEAFF	TRBV2
CASSAGQGLTGELFF	TRBV6-5
CASSFRGAYEQYF	TRBV12-3/TRBV12-4
CASKRTRDSNGYTF	TRBV7-2
CASSVSSGGVYGYTF	TRBV9
CASAGDIISNTGELFF	TRBV2
CASSKYVTSLGQETQYF	TRBV19
CASSSRRGRGTDTQYF	TRBV5-6
CASSVGGQGTEQYF	TRBV9
CASSLLATGGGYTF	TRBV5-1
CASSLSAGTYEQYF	TRBV27
CASSTSGSEQYF	TRBV12-3/TRBV12-4
CATSRVSGLAGGTNTGELFF	TRBV15
CASRRRNTGELFF	TRBV28
CASSEGGVVETQYF	TRBV2
CASSQPTGVLAEAFF	TRBV18
CSASGGRGAKNIQYF	TRBV20-1
CASSSGTGKYTEAFF	TRBV5-6
CASSLLAYEQYF	TRBV7-2
CASSLTGATEAFF	TRBV6-2/TRBV6-3
CASSLVFSEETQYF	TRBV7-2
CASRRQGFEDGYTF	TRBV6-5
CASSPGTGGNQPQHF	TRBV28
CASSIQGRQETQYF	TRBV5-1
CATSRVKTGSQPQHF	TRBV15
CASIKIWTRGTGELFF	TRBV28
CASSRGGSSSYNEQFF	TRBV19
CASRPADSNQPQHF	TRBV27
CASSRQMLTSGSEYEQFF	TRBV19
CASSLPLIYTGELFF	TRBV18
CASSKGLAGGLETQYF	TRBV9
CASSDMNTEAFF	TRBV19
CATSDPTGDLQETQYF	TRBV24-1